The source of this T cell receptor (beta chain) is a study of T-cell reconstitution after alpha-beta-depleted transplantation in children. Study-wide results and limits: Diversity of TCRbeta at day 60 was high in some patients, arising from surviving recipient T cells and thymic progenitors.

This clonotype was observed a handful of times. Its antigen is still unknown. V lost 8 bases and J lost 3, with 13 bases in between. The CDR3 spans 13 residues. Preparation of the TCRbeta library used unique molecular identifiers. TCRdb re-derived calls from the PCR reads in MiXCR, one entry per CDR3 protein. The sample lists about 600,000 distinct CDR3 sequences, 10% to 15% occurring once. The sample consisted of PBMCs, mostly from graft donor cells, taken 360 days after TCRalphabeta/CD19-depleted stem cell transplant. The TCR sequence derives from a male patient aged 5 to 17 who had a stem cell transplant for acute myeloid leukemia, so the T cells may come from the graft donor. The chain recombines TRBV12-3 or TRBV12-4 with TRBJ1-2; the D gene is possibly TRBD1 (5 bases). CDR3 nucleotides: TGTGCCAGCGCCGGGGGGGTGGACTATGGCTACACCTTC. This codes for CASAGGVDYGYTF.